These 12 T cell receptor beta chains were all obtained from the same sample, sequenced in a study of T cell responses to AZD1222 COVID-19 vaccine listed by TCRdb under 2021. The method behind the library was the immunoSEQ multiplex PCR assay. The immuneACCESS repertoire file appears here via TCRdb, limited to in-frame rearrangements. These files lack a portion of the clones; in checked studies, under half of the deficit traces to unresolved V genes, and the cause of the others is not known. This sample holds 60,000 to 75,000 clones; less than 90% were observed only once. The ten largest clones take up approximately 18% of the sample. The sample's time point label, in plain terms: baseline before first vaccination. This sample comprised peripheral blood, obtained on day 0 of AZD1222 vaccination. The receptors were gathered from an adult in good health.

In its sample, this clone was seen once. The gene calls are TRBV13 and TRBJ2-3; D is perhaps TRBD1 or TRBD2 (5 bases each). Per the germline V gene, CDR1 is PRHDT and CDR2 is FYEKMQ (reference sequence). V dropped 0 bases and J dropped 2 bases, with 9 bases sitting between them. This CDR3 is 15 amino acids long. The CDR3, as DNA: TGTGCCAGCAGCTTAGGTGGGGGACCCACAGATACGCAGTATTTT. Residues: CASSLGGGPTDTQYF.

This chain connects TRBV27 to TRBJ2-3, with a weak D call TRBD2 (5 bases). The germline gives CDR1 MNHEY, CDR2 SMNVEV (reference sequence). Trimming removed 5 bases at V and 8 bases at J, with 11 bases between. The CDR3 length is 12 residues. In DNA form, the CDR3 reads TGTGCCAGCAGTCGGAGGACGGGTACGCAGTATTTT. It yields the protein CASSRRTGTQYF.

This chain's CDR3 is CATSDDHGRGYTF. The CDR3 DNA sequence: TGTGCCACCAGTGATGATCACGGGAGAGGCTACACCTTC. V and J are TRBV24-1 and TRBJ1-2; D unresolved. Deletions cut 3 bases from V and 8 bases from J, with 12 bases between. Germline V gene sequence: CDR1 KGHDR, CDR2 SFDVKD. There are 13 residues in the CDR3.

J is TRBJ1-2 and V is TRBV7-8; D unresolved. This CDR3 is 13 amino acids long. Germline CDR1 is SGHVS and CDR2 is FQNEAQ. V gave up 5 bases and J gave up 6 bases, with 13 bases separating them. For the CDR3, the DNA is TGTGCCAGCAGCCCTCGGCAAGGAAATGGCTACACCTTC. Protein sequence: CASSPRQGNGYTF.

This chain links TRBV5-1 with TRBJ2-2; D unresolved. This CDR3 region has 14 residues. V was cut by 0 bases and J by 5 bases, with 8 bases left in between. From germline, CDR1 is SGHRS and CDR2 YFSETQ. DNA for the CDR3: TGCGCCAGCAGCTTGGACAGACCTACCGGGGAGCTGTTTTTT. Amino acid sequence: CASSLDRPTGELFF. The whole variable domain, filled in from reference TRBV5-1 and TRBJ2-2, reads KAGVTQTPRYLIKTRGQQVTLSCSPISGHRSVSWYQQTPGQGLQFLFEYFSETQRNKGNFPGRFSGRQFSNSRSEMNVSTLELGDSALYLCASSLDRPTGELFFGEGSRLTVL.

The rearrangement joins TRBV5-1 to TRBJ1-3; 8 bases line up with TRBD1. The germline V gene encodes CDR1 SGHRS and CDR2 YFSETQ. V shed 0 bases and J 7 bases; nucleotides not matched to a gene: 6. This CDR3 has 15 amino acids. The CDR3 bases are TGCGCCAGCAGCTTGGGAGGACAGGGTACCAACACCATATATTTT. Protein: CASSLGGQGTNTIYF. The whole variable domain, remainder taken from reference TRBV5-1 and TRBJ1-3, is KAGVTQTPRYLIKTRGQQVTLSCSPISGHRSVSWYQQTPGQGLQFLFEYFSETQRNKGNFPGRFSGRQFSNSRSEMNVSTLELGDSALYLCASSLGGQGTNTIYFGEGSWLTVV.

The V call is TRBV9, the J call TRBJ1-2, with D perhaps matching TRBD1 (5 bases). Germline V gives CDR1 SGDLS, CDR2 YYNGEE. Trimming cost V 3 bases and J 4 bases, with 10 bases left between them. This CDR3 contains 13 residues. CDR3 amino acids: CASSEGRSYGYTF. The DNA for the CDR3 is TGTGCCAGCAGCGAGGGACGGTCCTATGGCTACACCTTC.

V usage is TRBV7-8 and J usage is TRBJ2-7; TRBD1 or TRBD2 may be the D gene (5 bases each). V was pared by 5 bases and J by 7 bases, with 12 bases between. Germline-derived CDR1 and CDR2 are SGHVS and FQNEAQ. This CDR3 is 12 amino acids long. CDR3 protein: CASSRGREEQYF. In DNA, the CDR3 is TGTGCCAGCAGCCGGGGCAGGGAAGAGCAGTACTTC.

V gene TRBV25-1 combines with J gene TRBJ1-3, with D unresolved. Germline-derived CDR1 and CDR2 are MGHDK and SYGVNS. This CDR3 region has 16 residues. The V gene lost 3 bases and the J gene lost 0 bases, with 12 bases spanning the gap. This chain's CDR3 is CASSDSNSFSGNTIYF. For the CDR3, the DNA is TGTGCCAGCAGTGACTCGAATTCTTTCTCTGGAAACACCATATATTTT.

This rearrangement joins TRBV7-9 to TRBJ1-2; D gene uncertain. The V gene lost 0 bases and the J gene lost 0 bases, with 5 bases spanning the gap. Germline CDR1 reads SEHNR; CDR2 reads FQNEAQ (reference sequence). The CDR3 is 14 residues long. CDR3 coding DNA: TGTGCCAGCAGCTTAGCTACACCTAACTATGGCTACACCTTC. Translating it yields CASSLATPNYGYTF.

The rearrangement uses TRBV5-1 and TRBJ1-1; D unresolved. CDR1 is SGHRS and CDR2 is YFSETQ in the germline V gene. Trimming cost V 3 bases and J 3 bases, with 9 bases left between them. The CDR3 runs 13 residues. Here the CDR3 reads CASSSSSYTEAFF. The CDR3, as DNA: TGCGCCAGCAGCTCCTCTTCGTACACTGAAGCTTTCTTT. Filled out from reference TRBV5-1 and TRBJ1-1, the complete variable domain reads KAGVTQTPRYLIKTRGQQVTLSCSPISGHRSVSWYQQTPGQGLQFLFEYFSETQRNKGNFPGRFSGRQFSNSRSEMNVSTLELGDSALYLCASSSSSYTEAFFGQGTRLTVV.

V is TRBV28 and J is TRBJ2-7, with D possibly matching TRBD2 (5 bases). The germline V and J ends were trimmed by 8 bases and 0 bases, with 8 bases remaining between them. CDR3 length equals 12 residues. Per germline, CDR1 MDHEN and CDR2 SYDVKM. This CDR3 is CASLGSSYEQYF. In DNA, the CDR3 is TGTGCCAGCCTGGGGAGCTCCTACGAGCAGTACTTC.